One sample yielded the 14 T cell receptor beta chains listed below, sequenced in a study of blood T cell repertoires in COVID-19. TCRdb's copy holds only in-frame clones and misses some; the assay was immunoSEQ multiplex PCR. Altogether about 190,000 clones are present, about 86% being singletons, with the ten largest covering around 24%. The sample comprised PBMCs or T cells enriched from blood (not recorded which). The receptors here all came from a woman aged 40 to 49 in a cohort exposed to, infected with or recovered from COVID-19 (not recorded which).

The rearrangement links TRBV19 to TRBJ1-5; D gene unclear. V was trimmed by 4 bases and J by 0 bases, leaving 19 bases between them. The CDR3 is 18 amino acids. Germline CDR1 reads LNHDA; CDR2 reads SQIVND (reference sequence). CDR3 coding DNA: TGTGCCAGTAGTACCCACCTCGGAGGCGAATATAGCAATCAGCCCCAGCATTTT. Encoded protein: CASSTHLGGEYSNQPQHF.

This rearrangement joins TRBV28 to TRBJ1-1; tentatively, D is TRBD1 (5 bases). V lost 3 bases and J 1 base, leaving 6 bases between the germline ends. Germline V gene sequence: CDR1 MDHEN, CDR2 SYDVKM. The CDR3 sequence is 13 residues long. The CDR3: CASSLDTNTEAFF. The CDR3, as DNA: TGTGCCAGCAGTTTGGACACGAACACTGAAGCTTTCTTT.

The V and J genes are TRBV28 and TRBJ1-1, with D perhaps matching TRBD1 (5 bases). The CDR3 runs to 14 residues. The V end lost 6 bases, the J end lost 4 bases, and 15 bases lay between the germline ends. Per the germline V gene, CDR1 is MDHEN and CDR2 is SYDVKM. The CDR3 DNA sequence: TGTGCCAGCAGCACACGCGGGACTTCCACTGAAGCTTTCTTT. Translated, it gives CASSTRGTSTEAFF.

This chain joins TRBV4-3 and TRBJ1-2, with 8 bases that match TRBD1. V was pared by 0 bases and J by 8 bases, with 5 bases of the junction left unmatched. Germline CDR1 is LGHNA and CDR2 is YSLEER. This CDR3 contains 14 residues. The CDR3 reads CASSQDQGAQGYTF. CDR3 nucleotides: TGCGCCAGCAGCCAAGATCAGGGGGCGCAGGGCTACACCTTC.

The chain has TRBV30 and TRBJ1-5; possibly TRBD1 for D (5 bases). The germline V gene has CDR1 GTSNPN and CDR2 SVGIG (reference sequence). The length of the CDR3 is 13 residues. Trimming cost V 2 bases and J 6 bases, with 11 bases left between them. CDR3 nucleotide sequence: TGTGCCTGGAGTCCCGGGGGTGGTCAGCCCCAGCATTTT. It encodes CAWSPGGGQPQHF.

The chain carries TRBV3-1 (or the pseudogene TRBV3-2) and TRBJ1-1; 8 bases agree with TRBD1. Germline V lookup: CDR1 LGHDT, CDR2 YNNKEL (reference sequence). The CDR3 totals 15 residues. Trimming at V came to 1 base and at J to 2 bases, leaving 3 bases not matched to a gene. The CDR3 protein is CASSQGQGINTEAFF. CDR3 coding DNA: TGTGCCAGCAGCCAAGGACAGGGGATAAACACTGAAGCTTTCTTT.

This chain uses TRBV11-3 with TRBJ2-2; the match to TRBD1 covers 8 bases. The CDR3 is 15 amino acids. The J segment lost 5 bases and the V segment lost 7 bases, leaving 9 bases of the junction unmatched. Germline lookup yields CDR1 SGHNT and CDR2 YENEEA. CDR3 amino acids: CASTERQGATGELFF. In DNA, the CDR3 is TGTGCCAGCACCGAGCGTCAGGGGGCGACCGGGGAGCTGTTTTTT.

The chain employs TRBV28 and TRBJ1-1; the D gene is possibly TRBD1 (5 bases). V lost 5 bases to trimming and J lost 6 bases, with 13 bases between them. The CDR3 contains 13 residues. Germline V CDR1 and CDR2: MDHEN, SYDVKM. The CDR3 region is CASSTPGGAEAFF. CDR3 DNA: TGTGCCAGCAGTACTCCCGGGGGAGCTGAAGCTTTCTTT.

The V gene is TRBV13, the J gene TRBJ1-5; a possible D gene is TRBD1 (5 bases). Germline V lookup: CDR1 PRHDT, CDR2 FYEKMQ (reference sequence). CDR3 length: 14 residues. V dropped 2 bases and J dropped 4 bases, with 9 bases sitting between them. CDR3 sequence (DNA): TGTGCCAGCAGCTTAAGGAGGGGAAATCAGCCCCAGCATTTT. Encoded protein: CASSLRRGNQPQHF.

The DNA of the CDR3 is TGCGCCAGCAGCCAAGATGACAGGGCTTCTGGGGCCAACGTCCTGACTTTC. Its protein product is CASSQDDRASGANVLTF. This chain joins TRBV4-3 and TRBJ2-6; 7 nucleotides match TRBD1. J lost 1 base, V lost 0 bases, and 3 bases had no gene match. CDR1 and CDR2 (germline): LGHNA, YSLEER. This CDR3 comprises 17 residues.

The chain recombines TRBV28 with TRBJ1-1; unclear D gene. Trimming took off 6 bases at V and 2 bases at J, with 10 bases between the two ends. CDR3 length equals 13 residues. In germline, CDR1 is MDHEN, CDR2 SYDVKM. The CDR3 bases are TGTGCCAGCAGCCGACTGCTCAACACTGAAGCTTTCTTT. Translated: CASSRLLNTEAFF.

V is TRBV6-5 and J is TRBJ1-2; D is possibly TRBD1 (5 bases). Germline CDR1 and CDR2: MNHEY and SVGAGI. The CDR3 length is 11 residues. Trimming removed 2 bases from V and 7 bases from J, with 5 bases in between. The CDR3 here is CASSYQGGYTF. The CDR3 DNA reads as TGTGCCAGCAGTTACCAGGGTGGCTACACCTTC.

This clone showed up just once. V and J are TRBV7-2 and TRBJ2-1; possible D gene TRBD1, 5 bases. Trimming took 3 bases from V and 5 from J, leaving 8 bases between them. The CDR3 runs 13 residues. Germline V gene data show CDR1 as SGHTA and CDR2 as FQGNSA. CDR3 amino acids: CASSFVRDNEQFF. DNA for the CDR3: TGTGCCAGCAGCTTTGTCAGGGACAATGAGCAGTTCTTC.

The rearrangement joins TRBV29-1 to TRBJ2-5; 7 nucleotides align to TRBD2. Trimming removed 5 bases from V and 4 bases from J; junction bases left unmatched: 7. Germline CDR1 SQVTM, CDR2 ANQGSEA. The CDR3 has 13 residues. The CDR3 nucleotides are TGCAGCGTTAGCGGGATGCCCTCAGAGACCCAGTACTTC. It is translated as CSVSGMPSETQYF. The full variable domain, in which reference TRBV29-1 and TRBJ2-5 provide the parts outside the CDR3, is SAVISQKPSRDICQRGTSLTIQCQVDSQVTMMFWYRQQPGQSLTLIATANQGSEATYESGFVIDKFPISRPNLTFSTLTVSNMSPEDSSIYLCSVSGMPSETQYFGPGTRLLVL.